The clone carrying this T cell receptor (beta chain) has more than one count but fewer than ten. Antigen specificity is unknown. The data derive from a study of cytomegalovirus exposure and HLA in healthy donors. Study-wide points: Certain sequence variants were highly shared and formed a cluster, and this cluster was likely a sequencing artifact. Reports credit the classifier with highly specific, highly sensitive diagnosis of cytomegalovirus status. Whilst most TCR sequences proved rare, a subset of public TCRs occurred across many donors.

PCR used 60 Vbeta primers and 13 Jbeta primers. Measured with immunoSEQ multiplex PCR; TCRdb has only the in-frame clones, and not every one. In the table there are 100,000 to 150,000 clones, roughly 74% of which are singletons. Germline values: CDR1 SGHNT, CDR2 YENEEA. CDR3 length equals 15 residues. Unmatched junction bases numbered 6, after V lost 4 bases and J lost 3 bases. The specimen was PBMCs. This TCR came from a woman aged 50 to 60 in good health and CMV-seropositive. V is TRBV11-3 and J is TRBJ2-3; TRBD2 matches at 8 bases. The CDR3 protein is CASSSMGLVTDTQYF. The CDR3, as DNA: TGTGCCAGCAGCTCCATGGGACTAGTTACAGATACGCAGTATTTT. Full variable domain (rest looked up from reference TRBV11-3 and TRBJ2-3): EAGVVQSPRYKIIEKKQPVAFWCNPISGHNTLYWYLQNLGQGPELLIRYENEEAVDDSQLPKDRFSAERLKGVDSTLKIQPAELGDSAVYLCASSSMGLVTDTQYFGPGTRLTVL.